The 14 T cell receptor beta chains presented below share a single source sample, sequenced in a study of cytomegalovirus exposure and HLA in healthy donors. Use of 60 Vbeta and 13 Jbeta primers characterized the PCR. Clones were sequenced by immunoSEQ multiplex PCR, and TCRdb holds only the in-frame ones, with some missing. Found here are about 63,000 clones, around four fifths of them singletons; the top ten hold under 3%. The specimen was PBMCs. These receptor sequences come from a woman under 40 in good health and CMV-seronegative.

The rearrangement joins TRBV4-3 to TRBJ1-1; 10 nucleotides match TRBD1. The CDR3 totals 17 residues. V lost 0 bases to trimming and J lost 5 bases; unmatched junction nucleotides: 9. Germline-derived CDR1 and CDR2 are LGHNA and YSLEER. DNA of the CDR3: TGCGCCAGCAGCCAAGATGCATTGGGACAGGGGTTAACTGAAGCTTTCTTT. The encoded protein is CASSQDALGQGLTEAFF.

This chain connects TRBV7-2 to TRBJ2-1; 7 nucleotides match TRBD2. Germline CDR1 is SGHTA and CDR2 is FQGNSA. V dropped 5 bases and J dropped 9; count of bases not matched to a gene: 10. The CDR3 runs to 14 residues. The CDR3 DNA is TGTGCCAGCAGCCCGACTAGCCCTTTGGGTGAGCAGTTCTTC. This sequence encodes CASSPTSPLGEQFF.

This clone was recorded a few times. V gene TRBV11-3 combines with J gene TRBJ1-1; D remains ambiguous. The CDR3 is made up of 14 amino acids. Germline V gene sequence: CDR1 SGHNT, CDR2 YENEEA. V lost 5 bases, J lost 7 bases, and 17 bases lay in between. In DNA form, the CDR3 reads TGTGCCAGCAGCCCCGGGATTCAGAGATATGAAGCTTTCTTT. It specifies CASSPGIQRYEAFF.

The chain couples TRBV30 to TRBJ1-4, with TRBD1 matching 9 bases. Germline CDR1 GTSNPN, CDR2 SVGIG (reference sequence). V lost 1 base, J lost 5 bases, and 2 bases stayed unmatched. The CDR3 contains 14 residues. CDR3 residues: CAWSEGQGNEKLFF. In DNA form, the CDR3 reads TGTGCCTGGAGTGAAGGACAGGGGAATGAAAAACTGTTTTTT.

This clone was detected once. The V and J genes are TRBV7-2 and TRBJ2-1; no firm D call. The V and J ends lost 5 bases and 0 bases respectively, with 11 bases between them. The CDR3 loop spans 15 amino acids. Germline CDR1 SGHTA, CDR2 FQGNSA. The CDR3 sequence is CASSLTHGSYNEQFF. In DNA, the CDR3 is TGTGCCAGCAGCCTCACCCACGGCTCCTACAATGAGCAGTTCTTC. Full variable domain (remainder filled in from reference TRBV7-2 and TRBJ2-1): GAGVSQSPSNKVTEKGKDVELRCDPISGHTALYWYRQSLGQGLEFLIYFQGNSAPDKSGLPSDRFSAERTGGSVSTLTIQRTQQEDSAVYLCASSLTHGSYNEQFFGPGTRLTVL.

V is TRBV5-4 and J is TRBJ1-1; the match to TRBD1 covers 7 bases. Germline CDR1 is SGHNT and CDR2 is YYREEE (reference sequence). V trimming: 5 bases; J trimming: 6 bases; junction bases outside the gene matches: 10. CDR3 length: 14 residues. CDR3 nucleotides: TGTGCCAGCAGACCTGGAGACAGGGCCCCTGAAGCTTTCTTT. Translating gives CASRPGDRAPEAFF.

The chain joins TRBV5-1 to TRBJ1-1; TRBD1 matches at 7 bases. The CDR3 is 14 residues long. Germline V gene lookup returns CDR1 SGHRS and CDR2 YFSETQ. The V segment lost 4 bases and the J segment 2 bases; nucleotides outside the gene matches: 5. CDR3 region: CASSRDSLNTEAFF. CDR3 in DNA: TGCGCCAGCAGCCGGGACAGCCTTAACACTGAAGCTTTCTTT.

The chain carries TRBV27 and TRBJ1-1; 7 bases line up with TRBD1. The germline V gene encodes CDR1 MNHEY and CDR2 SMNVEV (reference sequence). V trimming: 6 bases; J trimming: 6 bases; junction bases outside the gene matches: 7. The CDR3 contains 13 residues. Written as DNA, the CDR3 is TGTGCCAGCAGAGAGCCCGGGACAGCTGAAGCTTTCTTT. Its translation: CASREPGTAEAFF.

The rearrangement links TRBV7-2 to TRBJ1-1, with 8 bases that match TRBD1. V was pared by 4 bases and J by 3 bases, with 7 bases of the junction left unmatched. In germline, CDR1 is SGHTA, CDR2 FQGNSA. This CDR3 spans 15 amino acids. The CDR3 sequence is CASSWGTGGDTEAFF. The CDR3 DNA follows: TGTGCCAGCAGCTGGGGGACAGGCGGGGACACTGAAGCTTTCTTT.

J is TRBJ2-3 and V is TRBV19, with 7 bases fitting TRBD1. The CDR3 sequence is 14 residues long. Germline CDR1 LNHDA, CDR2 SQIVND (reference sequence). J gave up 2 bases and V 4 bases, and 3 bases lay outside the gene matches. The CDR3 protein is CASSTGTDTDTQYF. The DNA of the CDR3 is TGTGCCAGTAGTACCGGGACAGACACAGATACGCAGTATTTT.

The gene calls are TRBV7-6 and TRBJ1-1; 7 bases are shared with TRBD1. The CDR3 runs 13 residues. The V segment lost 5 bases and the J segment 2 bases; nucleotides outside the gene matches: 2. The germline V gene has CDR1 SGHVS and CDR2 FNYEAQ. CDR3 DNA: TGTGCCAGCAGCCCAGGGGGTAACACTGAAGCTTTCTTT. Its translation is CASSPGGNTEAFF.

The chain links TRBV11-2 to TRBJ2-1; a weak D match, TRBD2 (5 bases). The ends were cut back, 5 bases at V and 4 bases at J, with 12 bases in the middle. The CDR3 has 14 residues. The V gene's germline CDR1 is SGHAT and CDR2 FQNNGV. The CDR3 bases are TGTGCCAGCAGCACATTCACGGGGTACAATGAGCAGTTCTTC. Translation: CASSTFTGYNEQFF.

The rearrangement uses TRBV19 and TRBJ1-1; D is unclear. Looked up from germline, CDR1 is LNHDA and CDR2 is SQIVND (reference sequence). The CDR3 totals 16 residues. Trimming left V 1 base short and J 11 bases short, with 23 bases between. The CDR3 reads CASSIGGRFAPEWAFF. In DNA, the CDR3 is TGTGCCAGTAGTATAGGCGGGCGGTTCGCTCCTGAATGGGCTTTCTTT.

The chain has TRBV21-1 and TRBJ2-7; the table gives TRBD1 as D, unverified against the DNA. TRBV21-1 is reported as a pseudogene. The CDR3 consists of 13 residues. CDR3 nucleotide sequence: TGTGCCAGCAGTAAGGGGAATTCCTACGAGCAGTACTTC. Translation gives CASSKGNSYEQYF.